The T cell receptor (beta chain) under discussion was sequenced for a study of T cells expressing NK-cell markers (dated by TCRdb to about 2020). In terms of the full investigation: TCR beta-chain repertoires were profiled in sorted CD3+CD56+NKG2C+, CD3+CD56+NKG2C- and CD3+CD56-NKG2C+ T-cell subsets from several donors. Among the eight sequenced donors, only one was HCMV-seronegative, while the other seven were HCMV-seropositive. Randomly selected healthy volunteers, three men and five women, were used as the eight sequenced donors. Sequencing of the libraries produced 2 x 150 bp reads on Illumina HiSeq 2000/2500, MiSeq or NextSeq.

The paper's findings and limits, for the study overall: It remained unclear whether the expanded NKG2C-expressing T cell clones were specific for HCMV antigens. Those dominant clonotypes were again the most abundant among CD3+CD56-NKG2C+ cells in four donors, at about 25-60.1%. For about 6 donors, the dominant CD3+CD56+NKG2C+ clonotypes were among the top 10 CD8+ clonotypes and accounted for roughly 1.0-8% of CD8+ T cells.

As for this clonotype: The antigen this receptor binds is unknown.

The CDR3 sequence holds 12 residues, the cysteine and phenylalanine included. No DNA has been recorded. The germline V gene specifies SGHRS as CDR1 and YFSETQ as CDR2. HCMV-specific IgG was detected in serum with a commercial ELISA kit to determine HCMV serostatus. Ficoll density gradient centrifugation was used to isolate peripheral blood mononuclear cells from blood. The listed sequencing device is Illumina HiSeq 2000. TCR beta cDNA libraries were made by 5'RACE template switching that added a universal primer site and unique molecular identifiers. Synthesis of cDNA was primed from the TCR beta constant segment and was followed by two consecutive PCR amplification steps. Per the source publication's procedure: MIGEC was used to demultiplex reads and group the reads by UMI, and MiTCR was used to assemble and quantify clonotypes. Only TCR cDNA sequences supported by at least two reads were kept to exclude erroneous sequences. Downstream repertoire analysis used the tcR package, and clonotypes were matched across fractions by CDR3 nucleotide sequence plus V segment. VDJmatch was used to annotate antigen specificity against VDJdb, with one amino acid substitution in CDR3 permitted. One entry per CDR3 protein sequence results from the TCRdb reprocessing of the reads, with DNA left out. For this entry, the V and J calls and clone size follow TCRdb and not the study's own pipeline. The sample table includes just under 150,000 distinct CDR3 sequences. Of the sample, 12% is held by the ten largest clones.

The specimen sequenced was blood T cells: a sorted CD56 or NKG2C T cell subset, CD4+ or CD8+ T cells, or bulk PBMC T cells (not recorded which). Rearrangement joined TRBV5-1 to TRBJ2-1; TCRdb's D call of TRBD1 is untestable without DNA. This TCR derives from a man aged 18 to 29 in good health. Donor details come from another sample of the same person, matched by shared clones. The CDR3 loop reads CASGGLGTEQFF.